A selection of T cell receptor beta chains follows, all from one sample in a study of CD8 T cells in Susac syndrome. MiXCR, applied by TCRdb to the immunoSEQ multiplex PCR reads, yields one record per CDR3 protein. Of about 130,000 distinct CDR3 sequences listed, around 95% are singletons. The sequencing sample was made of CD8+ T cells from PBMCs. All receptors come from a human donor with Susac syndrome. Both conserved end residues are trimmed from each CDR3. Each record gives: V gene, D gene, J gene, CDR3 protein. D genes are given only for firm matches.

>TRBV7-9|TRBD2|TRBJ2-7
ASSLVAGHEQY
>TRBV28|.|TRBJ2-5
ASSPEEGGRETQY
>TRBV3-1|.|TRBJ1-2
ASSQDPVGSEGYT
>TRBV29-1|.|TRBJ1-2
SVVGQLDGYT
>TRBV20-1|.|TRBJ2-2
SARDPPGVGTGELF
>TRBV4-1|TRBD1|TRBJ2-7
ASSQVTGTGATYEQY
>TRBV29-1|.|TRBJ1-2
SVEGVTGGYT
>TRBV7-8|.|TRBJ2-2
AGLGGHGELF
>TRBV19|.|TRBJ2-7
ASSMTGAYEQY
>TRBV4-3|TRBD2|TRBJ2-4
ASSGASGLAKNIQY
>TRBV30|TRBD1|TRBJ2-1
AWQTGTGQNEQF
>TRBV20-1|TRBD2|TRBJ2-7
SARDRRLAGGPHEQY
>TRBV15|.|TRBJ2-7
ATSRDRGDLGYEQY
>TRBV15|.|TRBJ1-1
ATSRDRMAGEAF
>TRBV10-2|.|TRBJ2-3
ASSEARSTDTQY
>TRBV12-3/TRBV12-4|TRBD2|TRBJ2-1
ASSFGSGSLNEQF
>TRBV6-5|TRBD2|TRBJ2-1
ASSYSVSSGGRVEQF
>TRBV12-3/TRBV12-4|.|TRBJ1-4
ASSLESEKLF
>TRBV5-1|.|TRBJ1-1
ATSLQGEAF
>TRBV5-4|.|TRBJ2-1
ASGPVEQF
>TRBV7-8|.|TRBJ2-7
ASSSGGAGYYEQY
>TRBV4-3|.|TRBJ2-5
ASSQDRGETQY
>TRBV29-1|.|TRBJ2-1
SVLTSDSYNEQF
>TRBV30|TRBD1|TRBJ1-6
ACSAGGNSPLH
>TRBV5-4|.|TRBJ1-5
ASSLGRGFNQPQH
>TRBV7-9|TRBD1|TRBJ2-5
ASSLQGEETQY
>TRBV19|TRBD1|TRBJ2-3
ASSISGTGGTDTQY
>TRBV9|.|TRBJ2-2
ASSPRNTGELF
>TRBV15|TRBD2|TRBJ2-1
ATSRDFAQRRESSYNEQF
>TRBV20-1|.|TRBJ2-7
SARDGREPYEQY
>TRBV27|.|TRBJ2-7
ASSLAGGDYEQY
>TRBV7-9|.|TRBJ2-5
ASLGAGETQY
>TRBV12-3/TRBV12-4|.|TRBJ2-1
ASSLGGDNEQF
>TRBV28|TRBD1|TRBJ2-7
ASTLTGTGSYEQY
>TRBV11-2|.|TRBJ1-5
ASSLWGDQPQH
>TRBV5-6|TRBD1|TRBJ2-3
ASSWGTGTDTQY
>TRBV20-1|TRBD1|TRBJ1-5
SARDMGQSNQPQH
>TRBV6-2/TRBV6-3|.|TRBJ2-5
ASSYGPSDSAETQY
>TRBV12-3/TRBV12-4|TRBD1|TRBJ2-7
ASSLRGTGNEQY
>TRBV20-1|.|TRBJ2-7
SARGPGSYYEQY
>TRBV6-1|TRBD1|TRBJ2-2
ASSVGTGEAGELF
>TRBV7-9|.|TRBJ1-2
ASSFGRTYGYT
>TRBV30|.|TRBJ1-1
AWYSNRAKGTEAF
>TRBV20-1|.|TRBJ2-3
SAQRATNPIVDTQY
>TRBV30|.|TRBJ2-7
AWSNRLWYEQY
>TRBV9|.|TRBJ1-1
ASSPEGGTEAF
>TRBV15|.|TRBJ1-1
ATSRADIEQANTEAF
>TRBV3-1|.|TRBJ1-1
ASSHGFDRITNTEAF
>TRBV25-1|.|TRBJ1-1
ASSQKGTEAF
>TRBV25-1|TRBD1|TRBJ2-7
ASRPGQGLEQY
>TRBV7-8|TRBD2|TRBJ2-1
ASSLGLAGGIHNEQF
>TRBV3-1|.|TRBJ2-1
ASSERRVSYYNEQF
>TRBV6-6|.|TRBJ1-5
ASSPPAVGNQPQH
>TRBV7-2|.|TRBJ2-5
ASSLGHTLPQETQY
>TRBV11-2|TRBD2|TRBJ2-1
ASSLPPGLAGVRWQF
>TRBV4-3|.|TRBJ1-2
ASSQDRTYSYT
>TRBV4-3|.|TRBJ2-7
ASSQLEGSHYEQY
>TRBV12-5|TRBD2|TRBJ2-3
ASGLASGDTQY